This entry is about one TCR beta chain. This record belongs to a study of T cells after yellow fever vaccination. This CDR3 has 12 amino acids. The germline gives CDR1 LNHNV, CDR2 YYDKDF (reference sequence). The germline V and J ends were trimmed by 1 base and 5 bases, with 6 bases remaining between them. TCRdb re-called the 5' RACE reads with MiXCR, one entry per CDR3 protein. Here the sample spans about 260,000 distinct CDR3 sequences, 10% to 15% being singletons. The receptor's source is a man aged 25-45 years who received the YFV17D yellow fever vaccine. The specimen was CD4+ T cells sorted from PBMCs, collected 45 days after the yellow fever booster vaccination. The rearrangement uses TRBV15 and TRBJ2-7, with D tentatively TRBD2 (5 bases). CDR3 sequence reads: CATSRAGNEQYF. The CDR3 DNA sequence: TGTGCCACCAGCAGAGCCGGGAACGAGCAGTACTTC. Together with reference TRBV15 and TRBJ2-7, the CDR3 gives the full variable domain: DAMVIQNPRYQVTQFGKPVTLSCSQTLNHNVMYWYQQKSSQAPKLLFHYYDKDFNNEADTPDNFQSRRPNTSFCFLDIRSPGLGDTAMYLCATSRAGNEQYFGPGTRLTVT.